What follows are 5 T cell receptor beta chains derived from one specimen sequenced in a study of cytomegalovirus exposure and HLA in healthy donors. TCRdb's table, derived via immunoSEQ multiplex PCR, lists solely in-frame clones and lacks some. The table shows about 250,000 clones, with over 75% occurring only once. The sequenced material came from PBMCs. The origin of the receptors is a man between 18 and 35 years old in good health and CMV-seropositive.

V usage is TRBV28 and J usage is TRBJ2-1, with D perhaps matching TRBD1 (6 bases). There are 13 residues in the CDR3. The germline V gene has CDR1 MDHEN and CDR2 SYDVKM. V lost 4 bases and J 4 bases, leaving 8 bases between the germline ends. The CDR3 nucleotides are TGTGCCAGCAGTTGGACAGCGTACAATGAGCAGTTCTTC. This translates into CASSWTAYNEQFF. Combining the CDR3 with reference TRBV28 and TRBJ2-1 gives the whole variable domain DVKVTQSSRYLVKRTGEKVFLECVQDMDHENMFWYRQDPGLGLRLIYFSYDVKMKEKGDIPEGYSVSREKKERFSLILESASTNQTSMYLCASSWTAYNEQFFGPGTRLTVL.

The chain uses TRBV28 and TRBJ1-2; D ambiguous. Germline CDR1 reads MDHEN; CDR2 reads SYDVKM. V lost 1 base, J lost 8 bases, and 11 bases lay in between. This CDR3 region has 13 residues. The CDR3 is CASSLFPSPGYTF. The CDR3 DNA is TGTGCCAGCAGTTTATTCCCCAGTCCCGGCTACACCTTC.

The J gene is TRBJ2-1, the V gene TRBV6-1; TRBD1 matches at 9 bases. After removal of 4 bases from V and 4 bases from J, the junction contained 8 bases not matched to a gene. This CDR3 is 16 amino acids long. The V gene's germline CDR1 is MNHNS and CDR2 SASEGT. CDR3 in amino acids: CASSATGGENYNEQFF. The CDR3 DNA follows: TGTGCCAGCAGTGCAACAGGGGGCGAGAATTACAATGAGCAGTTCTTC.

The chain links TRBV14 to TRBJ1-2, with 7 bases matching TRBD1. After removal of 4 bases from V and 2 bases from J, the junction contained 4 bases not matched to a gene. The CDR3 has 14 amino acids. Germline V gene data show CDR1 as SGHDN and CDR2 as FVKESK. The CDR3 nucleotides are TGTGCCAGCAGCCGAAAGACAGGGAACTATGGCTACACCTTC. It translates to CASSRKTGNYGYTF.

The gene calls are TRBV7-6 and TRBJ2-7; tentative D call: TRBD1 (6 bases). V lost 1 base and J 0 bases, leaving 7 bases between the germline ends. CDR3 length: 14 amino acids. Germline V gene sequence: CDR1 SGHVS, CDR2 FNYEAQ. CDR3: CASSLGGGSYEQYF. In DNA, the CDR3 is TGTGCCAGCAGCTTAGGAGGGGGCTCCTACGAGCAGTACTTC. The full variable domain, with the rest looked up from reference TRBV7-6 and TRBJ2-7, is GAGVSQSPRYKVTKRGQDVALRCDPISGHVSLYWYRQALGQGPEFLTYFNYEAQQDKSGLPNDRFSAERPEGSISTLTIQRTEQRDSAMYRCASSLGGGSYEQYFGPGTRLTVT.